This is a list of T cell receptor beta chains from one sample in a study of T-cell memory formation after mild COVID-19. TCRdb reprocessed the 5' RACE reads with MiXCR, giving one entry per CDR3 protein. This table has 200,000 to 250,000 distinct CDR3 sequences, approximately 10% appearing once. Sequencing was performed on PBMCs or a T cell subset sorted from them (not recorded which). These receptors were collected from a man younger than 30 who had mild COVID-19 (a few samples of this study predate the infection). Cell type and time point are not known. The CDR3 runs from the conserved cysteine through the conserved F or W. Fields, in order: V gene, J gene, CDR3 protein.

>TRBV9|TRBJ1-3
CASSTQGISGNTIYF
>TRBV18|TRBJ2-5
CASSPPHPTSYQETQYF
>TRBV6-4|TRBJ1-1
CASSLDFNTEAFF
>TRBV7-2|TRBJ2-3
CASSLSSGLTNTQYF
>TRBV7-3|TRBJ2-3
CASSSGGLAGGTDTQYF
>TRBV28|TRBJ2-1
CASSTGAYNEQFF
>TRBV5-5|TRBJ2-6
CASSHLAAGANVLTF
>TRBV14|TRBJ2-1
CASSQDLRLAGGHNEQFF
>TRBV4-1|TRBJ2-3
CASSQEGSPNTDTQYF
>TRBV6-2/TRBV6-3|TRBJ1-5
CASSNDRVGNQPQHF
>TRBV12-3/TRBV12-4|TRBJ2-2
CASSSVKWPLNTGELFF
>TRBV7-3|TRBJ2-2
CASSLHSAGNTGELFF
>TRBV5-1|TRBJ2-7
CASSLVAAVPEQYF
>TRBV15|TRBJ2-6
CATSGHRGSGANVLTF
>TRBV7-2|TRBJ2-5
CASSPSSGASGGPRETQYF
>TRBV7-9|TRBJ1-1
CASSFQLSYEAFF
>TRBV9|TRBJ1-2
CASSVGTDPYGYTF
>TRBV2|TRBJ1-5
CASSAGYNQPQHF
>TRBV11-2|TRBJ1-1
CASSLGQSNTEAFF
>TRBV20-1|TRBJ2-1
CSARDPGGPFNNEQFF
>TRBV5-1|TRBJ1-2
CASSLTPVEGIYGYTF
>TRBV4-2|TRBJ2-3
CASSWSRSYTDTQYF
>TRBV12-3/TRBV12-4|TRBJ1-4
CASSLGQGASNEKLFF
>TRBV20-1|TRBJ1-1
CSAPLLATNTEAFF
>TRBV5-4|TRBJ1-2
CASSRGQGQGRGYTF
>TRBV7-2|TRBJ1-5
CASSHDRAGQPQHF
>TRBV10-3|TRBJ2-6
CAISNRSGANVLTF
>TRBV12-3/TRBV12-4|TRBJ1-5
CASSPDGGFSQPQHF
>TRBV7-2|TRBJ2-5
CASNPYQETQYF
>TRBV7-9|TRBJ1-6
CASSHRQGVSPLHF
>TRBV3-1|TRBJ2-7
CAAGAYEQYF
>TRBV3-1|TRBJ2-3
CASSQDWGRSTQYF
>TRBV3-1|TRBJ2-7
CASSQEATGYYEQYF
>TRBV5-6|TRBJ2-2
CASTTVRAANTGELFF
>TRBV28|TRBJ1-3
CASAITQTGRDTIYF
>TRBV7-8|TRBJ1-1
CASSPLSRDSGAFF
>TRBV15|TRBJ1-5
CATSRVGGRTPHSNQPQHF
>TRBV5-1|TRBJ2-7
CASSLVAHEQYF
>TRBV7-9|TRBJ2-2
CASSSGTSGGVNTGELFF
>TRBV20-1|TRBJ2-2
CSGAGGPGELFF
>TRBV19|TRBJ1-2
CASSLGQGYYGYTF
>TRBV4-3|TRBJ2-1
CASSRLAGAYNEQFF
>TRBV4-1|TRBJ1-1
CASSQPPGFVLGVTEAFF
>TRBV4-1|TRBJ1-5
CASSRGQGGDNQPQHF
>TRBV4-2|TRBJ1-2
CASSQVGGNGYTF
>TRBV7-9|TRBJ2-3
CASSSDWGTDTQYF
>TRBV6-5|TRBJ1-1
CASRQQTGNTEAFF
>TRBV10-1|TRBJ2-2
CASSVAGRDGELFF
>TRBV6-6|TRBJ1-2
CASSYSGEGYGYTF
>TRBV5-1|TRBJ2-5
CASSTDPRGQETQYF
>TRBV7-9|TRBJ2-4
CASSLGWQGANIQYF
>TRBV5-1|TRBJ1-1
CASSLVGTGVTEAFF
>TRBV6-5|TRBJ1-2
CASSYRGYYGYTF
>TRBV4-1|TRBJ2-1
CASSQPGTGDYNEQFF
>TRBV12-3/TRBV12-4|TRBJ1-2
CASSLGGTGGPGGYTF
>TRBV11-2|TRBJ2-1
CASSDYGGTYNEQFF
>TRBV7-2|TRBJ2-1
CASRGSGQSQYNEQFF
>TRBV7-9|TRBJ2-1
CASRNNRVREQFF
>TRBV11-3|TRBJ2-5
CASSKGRGTVETQYF